The 13 T cell receptor beta chains listed next were all sequenced from one sample in a study of CD4+ T cells in melanoma. TCRdb's table, derived via immunoSEQ multiplex PCR, lists solely in-frame clones and lacks some. The data show around 130,000 clones, 80% to 95% seen once. These receptors originate from a human donor with melanoma.

In the case of this clone: Other DNA sequences in this specimen translate into the identical CDR3. V usage is TRBV2 and J usage is TRBJ1-3; TRBD1 might be the D (6 bases). Per the germline V gene, CDR1 is SNHLY and CDR2 is FYNNEI. Trimming took off 4 bases at V and 4 bases at J, with 11 bases between the two ends. This CDR3 is 14 amino acids long. CDR3 protein: CASSVQGSGNTIYF. CDR3 sequence (DNA): TGTGCCAGCAGTGTACAGGGTTCCGGAAACACCATATATTTT.

The chain has TRBV4-1 and TRBJ1-2, with D possibly matching TRBD1 (6 bases). The CDR3 runs 19 residues. Deletions cut 3 bases from V and 1 base from J, with 24 bases between. Looked up from germline, CDR1 is MGHRA and CDR2 is YSYEKL. The CDR3 is CASSQPRGGAGRDNYGYTF. CDR3 in DNA: TGCGCCAGCAGCCAGCCCAGGGGTGGCGCCGGGAGGGATAACTATGGCTACACCTTC.

The chain couples TRBV30 to TRBJ1-2; D ambiguous. Germline loops: CDR1 GTSNPN, CDR2 SVGIG (reference sequence). The CDR3 has 13 amino acids. The ends were cut back, 8 bases at V and 2 bases at J, with 15 bases in the middle. This chain's CDR3 is CAGSKGLNYGYTF. The CDR3 region has the DNA TGTGCCGGGTCCAAGGGCCTCAACTATGGCTACACCTTC.

This clone was detected only a few times. The chain links TRBV30 to TRBJ1-1, with D uncertain. V was trimmed by 3 bases and J by 4 bases, leaving 18 bases between them. The CDR3 runs to 15 residues. CDR1 and CDR2 (germline): GTSNPN, SVGIG (reference sequence). CDR3 sequence reads: CAWSGLGRRTTEAFF. In DNA form, the CDR3 reads TGTGCCTGGAGCGGCTTAGGTCGCAGGACCACTGAAGCTTTCTTT.

This clone was seen a single time. The genes are TRBV5-1 and TRBJ1-1; 8 bases agree with TRBD1. V lost 4 bases to trimming and J lost 3 bases; unmatched junction nucleotides: 8. CDR3 length: 15 residues. CDR1 is SGHRS, CDR2 YFSETQ, per germline. CDR3 coding DNA: TGCGCCAGCAGCCGGGGAGGGGACAGGTACACTGAAGCTTTCTTT. This gives the protein CASSRGGDRYTEAFF.

A single count supports this clone. The CDR3 DNA sequence: TGTGCCAGCAGTTTTTTATACGTGACTAGCGGGGGGGGCACAGATACGCAGTATTTT. Protein sequence: CASSFLYVTSGGGTDTQYF. V and J are TRBV27 and TRBJ2-3; 14 positions match TRBD2. CDR1 is MNHEY, CDR2 SMNVEV, per germline (reference sequence). V gave up 3 bases and J gave up 1 base; unmatched junction bases: 9. The length of the CDR3 is 19 residues.

This clone has only one observation. The V call is TRBV18, the J call TRBJ2-1; 7 positions match TRBD2. CDR1 and CDR2 (germline): KGHSH, LQKENI. Trimming at V came to 0 bases and at J to 0 bases, leaving 11 bases not matched to a gene. CDR3 length: 19 amino acids. The CDR3 DNA follows: TGTGCCAGCTCACCACCTAAAATCGGCGGGGGTCCCTCCTACAATGAGCAGTTCTTC. Translating it yields CASSPPKIGGGPSYNEQFF.

The rearrangement links TRBV7-3 to TRBJ2-7; D perhaps matches TRBD2 (6 bases). The CDR3 spans 14 residues. Trimming removed 5 bases at V and 5 bases at J, with 16 bases between. CDR1 and CDR2 from the germline V gene are SGHTA and FQGTGA. CDR3 region: CASSTGPTGDEQYF. The DNA for the CDR3 is TGTGCCAGCAGCACCGGTCCAACGGGGGACGAGCAGTACTTC.

The V and J genes are TRBV2 and TRBJ1-4; D is uncertain. V lost 3 bases to trimming and J lost 3 bases, with 11 bases between them. Germline loops: CDR1 SNHLY, CDR2 FYNNEI. This CDR3 is built from 15 residues. The CDR3 sequence is CASSEEGLPNEKLFF. In nucleotides, the CDR3 is TGTGCCAGCAGTGAGGAGGGCCTGCCTAATGAAAAACTGTTTTTT. The full variable domain, rest sourced from reference TRBV2 and TRBJ1-4, is EPEVTQTPSHQVTQMGQEVILRCVPISNHLYFYWYRQILGQKVEFLVSFYNNEISEKSEIFDDQFSVERPDGSNFTLKIRSTKLEDSAMYFCASSEEGLPNEKLFFGSGTQLSVL.

The chain is built from TRBV18 and TRBJ2-1; either TRBD1 or TRBD2 may fit D (6 bases each). The ends were cut back, 2 bases at V and 7 bases at J, with 12 bases in the middle. The CDR3 length is 14 residues. Germline CDR1 KGHSH, CDR2 LQKENI. The CDR3 DNA sequence: TGTGCCAGCTCACCAGGTACAGGGAGGAATGAGCAGTTCTTC. Translated: CASSPGTGRNEQFF. The whole variable domain, remainder taken from reference TRBV18 and TRBJ2-1, is NAGVMQNPRHLVRRRGQEARLRCSPMKGHSHVYWYRQLPEEGLKFMVYLQKENIIDESGMPKERFSAEFPKEGPSILRIQQVVRGDSAAYFCASSPGTGRNEQFFGPGTRLTVL.

The chain links TRBV6-1 to TRBJ1-1; unclear D gene. The germline V gene has CDR1 MNHNS and CDR2 SASEGT. V lost 1 base and J lost 6, with 9 bases in between. CDR3 length: 13 amino acids. CDR3 amino acids: CASSEVRDSEAFF. CDR3 nucleotides: TGTGCCAGCAGTGAAGTCCGGGATTCTGAAGCTTTCTTT.

A remark on this clone: Additional DNA sequences in this sample encode the identical CDR3. The chain employs TRBV5-1 and TRBJ1-2, with 9 bases aligning to TRBD1. The CDR3 is made up of 14 amino acids. CDR1 is SGHRS, CDR2 YFSETQ, per germline. V lost 0 bases and J lost 7; bases outside the gene matches: 4. The CDR3 bases are TGCGCCAGCAGCTTGGGGGACAGGGCCGGTGGCTACACCTTC. This encodes CASSLGDRAGGYTF.

As DNA, the CDR3 is TGTGCCACCAGCAGATCGGGACAGGGGATCATATATTTT. Protein product: CATSRSGQGIIYF. The genes are TRBV15 and TRBJ1-3; 10 nucleotides line up with TRBD1. The CDR3 sequence is 13 residues long. V lost 2 bases to trimming and J lost 12 bases; unmatched junction nucleotides: 4. Germline lookup yields CDR1 LNHNV and CDR2 YYDKDF (reference sequence).